One T cell receptor (beta chain) is described in this entry. The antigen is undetermined. Amplified TCR beta CDR3 regions were obtained using RNA transcripts as template. HTBI-primed first-round RT-PCR preceded second-round multiplex PCR. TCRdb fed the multiplex PCR reads into MiXCR, producing one record per CDR3 protein. The sample lists 230,000 or so distinct CDR3 sequences, around 45% occurring once. The sample is drawn from a study of Graves' ophthalmopathy and Graves' hyperthyroidism. Germline CDR1 reads SGHVS; CDR2 reads FQNEAQ. The CDR3 runs 14 residues. Ophthalmopathy donors were characterized by moderate-to-severe activity, CAS of at least 3, NOSPECS of at least 4, and duration under 3 months. Study-level findings and limits: The 13-signature model separated ophthalmopathy from stable hyperthyroidism at approximately 91% sensitivity and roughly 83% specificity.

Specimen: peripheral blood. This receptor was obtained from an adult man with Graves' ophthalmopathy. This sequence joins TRBV7-8 and TRBJ2-7, with 11 bases fitting TRBD2. The J call may be wrong; the DNA end is better matched by TRBJ2-1. CDR3 bases: TGTGCCAGCAGCCTACTAGCGGGAGTGAATGAGCAGTTCTTC. Translation gives CASSLLAGVNEQFF.